The 20 T cell receptor beta chains in this list originate from one sample, sequenced in a study of blood T cell repertoires in COVID-19. Measured with immunoSEQ multiplex PCR; TCRdb has only the in-frame clones, and not every one. The sample yields 110,000 or so clones, 90% seen once. Sequencing was performed on peripheral blood. The receptors originated from a woman aged 50 to 65 with acute or convalescent COVID-19.

The V call is TRBV12-3 or TRBV12-4, the J call TRBJ1-5; D unresolved. This CDR3 region has 13 residues. Trimming left V 1 base short and J 4 bases short, with 5 bases between. This CDR3 reads CASSLDGNQPQHF. The DNA of the CDR3 is TGTGCCAGCAGTTTAGACGGTAATCAGCCCCAGCATTTT.

The rearrangement joins TRBV29-1 to TRBJ2-7; 7 bases agree with TRBD1. Per the germline V gene, CDR1 is SQVTM and CDR2 is ANQGSEA. The CDR3 is 14 amino acids. Trimming at V came to 1 base and at J to 0 bases, leaving 3 bases not matched to a gene. The CDR3 loop is CSVEGQGTSYEQYF. In DNA form, the CDR3 reads TGCAGCGTTGAAGGACAGGGAACCTCCTACGAGCAGTACTTC.

V gene TRBV3-1 (or the pseudogene TRBV3-2) combines with J gene TRBJ1-2; 7 positions match TRBD1. Losses at the gene ends were 10 bases for V and 8 bases for J; bases not matched to a gene: 10. The CDR3 has 12 residues. Germline lookup yields CDR1 LGHDT and CDR2 YNNKEL (reference sequence). The CDR3 region is CATTGDTRGYTF. The CDR3 DNA follows: TGTGCCACTACAGGGGACACCCGGGGCTACACCTTC.

This chain uses TRBV28 with TRBJ1-4; unclear D gene. This CDR3 has 15 amino acids. The ends were cut back, 3 bases at V and 8 bases at J, with 16 bases in the middle. Looked up from germline, CDR1 is MDHEN and CDR2 is SYDVKM. In nucleotides, the CDR3 is TGTGCCAGCAGTTTGACGGACCCTAGAGGGGAAAAACTGTTTTTT. Its translation is CASSLTDPRGEKLFF.

The chain recombines TRBV2 with TRBJ1-2; 8 bases fit TRBD1. The J segment lost 4 bases and the V segment lost 3 bases, leaving 4 bases of the junction unmatched. Per germline, CDR1 SNHLY and CDR2 FYNNEI. The CDR3 extends over 14 amino acids. CDR3 in amino acids: CASSETGASYGYTF. CDR3 in DNA: TGTGCCAGCAGTGAGACAGGGGCTAGCTATGGCTACACCTTC.

The V and J genes are TRBV19 and TRBJ2-2; TRBD2 matches 10 bases. The CDR3 consists of 17 residues. Germline V gene lookup returns CDR1 LNHDA and CDR2 SQIVND (reference sequence). V lost 1 base and J lost 5; bases outside the gene matches: 7. The CDR3 sequence: CASSIARLAGVTGELFF. The DNA for the CDR3 is TGTGCCAGTAGTATAGCCCGTCTAGCGGGAGTAACCGGGGAGCTGTTTTTT.

The rearrangement uses TRBV6-5 and TRBJ1-2, with 8 bases matching TRBD1. V was clipped by 6 bases and J by 4 bases; unmatched bases: 7. Germline CDR1 MNHEY, CDR2 SVGAGI. CDR3 length equals 14 residues. CDR3 sequence reads: CASSPGGFGYGYTF. The CDR3 DNA reads as TGTGCCAGCAGCCCAGGGGGCTTTGGCTATGGCTACACCTTC.

This chain uses TRBV24-1 with TRBJ2-1; 8 positions match TRBD2. Germline V lookup: CDR1 KGHDR, CDR2 SFDVKD. The CDR3 consists of 17 residues. Trimming removed 4 bases from V and 1 base from J; junction bases left unmatched: 8. The CDR3 spells CATSDQTTSVSYNEQFF. The CDR3 nucleotides read TGTGCCACCAGTGACCAAACGACTAGCGTGTCCTACAATGAGCAGTTCTTC.

About this clone: In the same sample, other DNA sequences code for this CDR3. J is TRBJ1-1 and V is TRBV18; tentatively, D is TRBD1 (5 bases). Germline V gives CDR1 KGHSH, CDR2 LQKENI. Trimming removed 4 bases from V and 0 bases from J, with 9 bases in between. This CDR3 region has 14 residues. For the CDR3, the DNA is TGTGCCAGCTCACGCGGGGCAATGAACACTGAAGCTTTCTTT. This sequence encodes CASSRGAMNTEAFF.

This sequence joins TRBV29-1 and TRBJ1-1, with D tentatively TRBD1 (5 bases). Germline V gene lookup returns CDR1 SQVTM and CDR2 ANQGSEA. The CDR3 spans 14 residues. V gave up 4 bases and J gave up 0 bases, with 12 bases separating them. The CDR3 DNA follows: TGCAGCGTTGGGTCCCCGGGGGTGAACACTGAAGCTTTCTTT. Protein sequence: CSVGSPGVNTEAFF.

The V and J genes are TRBV4-1 and TRBJ1-5, with D unresolved. CDR3 length: 16 amino acids. Germline CDR1 is MGHRA and CDR2 is YSYEKL. Trimming stripped 1 base from V and 3 bases from J, with 13 bases between. The DNA for the CDR3 is TGCGCCAGCAGCCAAGTCTCGAGAACCCTCAATCAGCCCCAGCATTTT. Translation gives CASSQVSRTLNQPQHF.

The rearrangement links TRBV5-8 to TRBJ1-6; maybe TRBD1 (5 bases). This CDR3 has 16 residues. Germline CDR1 is SGHTS and CDR2 is YDEGEE. The V and J ends lost 8 bases and 4 bases respectively, with 19 bases between them. The CDR3 here is CASRPQGAVYNSPLHF. The CDR3 nucleotides read TGTGCCAGTCGACCTCAAGGGGCTGTATATAATTCACCCCTCCACTTT.

V is TRBV13 and J is TRBJ1-1; perhaps TRBD1 as D (5 bases). CDR1 PRHDT and CDR2 FYEKMQ come from the germline V gene (reference sequence). The CDR3 length is 15 residues. Trimming took off 5 bases at V and 1 base at J, with 14 bases between the two ends. The CDR3 region has the DNA TGTGCCAGCAGCCAATCAAGACAGAGGAACACTGAAGCTTTCTTT. Its translation is CASSQSRQRNTEAFF.

The V call is TRBV6-5, the J call TRBJ1-2; TRBD1 matches at 7 bases. Germline-derived CDR1 and CDR2 are MNHEY and SVGAGI. This CDR3 contains 12 residues. V was pared by 6 bases and J by 8 bases, with 6 bases of the junction left unmatched. CDR3 coding DNA: TGTGCCAGCAGCCACGGACAGGCAGGCTACACCTTC. It is translated as CASSHGQAGYTF.

The V call is TRBV29-1, the J call TRBJ2-3, with 8 bases matching TRBD1. This CDR3 contains 15 residues. V lost 4 bases, J lost 0 bases, and 6 bases stayed unmatched. Germline CDR1 SQVTM, CDR2 ANQGSEA. CDR3 sequence (DNA): TGCAGCGTTGCATGGACAGGGACTAGCACAGATACGCAGTATTTT. Protein: CSVAWTGTSTDTQYF.

This chain links TRBV5-1 with TRBJ1-1; D is unresolved. Per the germline V gene, CDR1 is SGHRS and CDR2 is YFSETQ. Trimming pared 1 base from V and 5 bases from J, leaving 12 bases between. The CDR3 contains 14 residues. This CDR3 reads CASSLRGERTEAFF. The DNA of the CDR3 is TGCGCCAGCAGCTTGCGAGGTGAAAGGACTGAAGCTTTCTTT.

CDR3 DNA sequence: TGTGCCAGCAGGTATCAGGGGAGTAATGGCTACACCTTC. Its protein is CASRYQGSNGYTF. This chain links TRBV28 with TRBJ1-2; possible D gene TRBD1, 6 bases. This CDR3 has 13 residues. Germline lookup yields CDR1 MDHEN and CDR2 SYDVKM. Trimming shortened V by 6 bases and J by 6 bases, and 14 bases separated the two germline ends.

V gene TRBV7-9 combines with J gene TRBJ1-4; D gene unclear. CDR1 SEHNR and CDR2 FQNEAQ come from the germline V gene (reference sequence). This CDR3 region has 15 residues. V was pared by 2 bases and J by 5 bases, with 12 bases between. The CDR3 sequence: CASSLLPGLNEKLFF. The CDR3 DNA is TGTGCCAGCAGCTTATTGCCCGGACTCAATGAAAAACTGTTTTTT.

The chain combines TRBV5-5 with TRBJ1-2, with 10 bases fitting TRBD1. The junction had 5 bases not matched to a gene; V was cut back by 6 bases and J by 3 bases. In germline, CDR1 is SGHKS, CDR2 YYEKEE (reference sequence). The CDR3 spans 14 residues. The CDR3 reads CASIRTGGDYGYTF. For the CDR3, the DNA is TGTGCCAGCATCCGGACAGGGGGAGACTATGGCTACACCTTC.

The gene calls are TRBV11-1 and TRBJ2-1; 7 bases match TRBD1. There are 14 residues in the CDR3. The trim removed 0 bases at V and 8 bases at J, leaving 4 bases unmatched. CDR1 is SGHAT, CDR2 FQDESV, per germline (reference sequence). CDR3 protein: CASSLATGLDEQFF. In DNA form, the CDR3 reads TGTGCCAGCAGCTTAGCGACAGGGCTGGATGAGCAGTTCTTC.